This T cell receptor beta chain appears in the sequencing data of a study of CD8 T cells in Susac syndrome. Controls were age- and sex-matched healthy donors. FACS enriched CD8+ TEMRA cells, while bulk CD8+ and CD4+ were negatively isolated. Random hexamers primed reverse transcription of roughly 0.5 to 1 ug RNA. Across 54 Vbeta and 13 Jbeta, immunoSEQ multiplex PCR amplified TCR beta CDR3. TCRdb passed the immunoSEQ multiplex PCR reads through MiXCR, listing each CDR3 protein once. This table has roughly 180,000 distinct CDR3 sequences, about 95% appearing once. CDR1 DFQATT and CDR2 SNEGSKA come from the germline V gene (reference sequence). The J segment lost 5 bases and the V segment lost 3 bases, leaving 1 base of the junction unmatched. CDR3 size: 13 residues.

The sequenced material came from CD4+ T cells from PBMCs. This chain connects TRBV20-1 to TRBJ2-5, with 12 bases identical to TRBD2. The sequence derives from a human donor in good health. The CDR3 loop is CSASTSGRETQYF. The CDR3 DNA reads TGCAGTGCTAGTACTAGCGGGAGGGAGACCCAGTACTTC.